This TCR beta chain was identified during a study of T-cell reconstitution after alpha-beta-depleted transplantation in children. Points from the study as a whole: After transplant, high TCRbeta diversity at day 60 in some patients arose from surviving recipient T cells and thymic progenitors. Reports say that about two months after transplant, the alpha-beta T cells came out of several hundred graft clones that had expanded. Once a year had passed after transplant, T-cell counts and diversity came mostly from newly produced T cells.

Concerning this clonotype: Its matching antigen is unknown.

This CDR3 is 14 amino acids long. Germline-derived CDR1 and CDR2 are DFQATT and SNEGSKA (reference sequence). With 1 base clipped from V and 3 bases from J, the junction kept 3 bases outside the gene matches. During its preparation, the TCRbeta library received unique molecular identifiers. TCRdb re-called the PCR reads through MiXCR, storing one row per CDR3 protein. This table holds fewer than 750,000 distinct CDR3 sequences, roughly 23% found once. The sample consisted of PBMCs, mostly from graft donor cells, taken 360 days after TCRalphabeta/CD19-depleted stem cell transplant. The receptor's source is a boy in the first two years of life who had a stem cell transplant for acute myeloid leukemia, so the T cells may come from the graft donor. V gene TRBV20-1 combines with J gene TRBJ1-5; 7 nucleotides line up with TRBD1. CDR3 in amino acids: CSARVGQVNQPQHF. Written as DNA, the CDR3 is TGCAGTGCTAGAGTTGGACAGGTCAATCAGCCCCAGCATTTT.